This T cell receptor (beta chain) was sequenced in a study of immune heterogeneity within non-small cell lung tumors. General observations from the study: The study found that local T-cell clonality correlated moderately but significantly with local tumor mutational burden (R approximately 0.34). Each patient's tumor sites shared recurring identical dominant CDR3 beta clonotypes, and individual sites also carried their own high-frequency clones. Largely distinct from one individual patient to the next were the high-frequency T-cell receptor beta clonotypes.

This clonotype is judged medium-sized. Its antigen is not known. TCRs were amplified from around 660 ng gDNA of bulk tumor per sample. Taken during surgery, several biopsies per primary tumor were spaced as far apart as possible within the tumor mass. Curative surgery was performed on patients who had untreated, newly diagnosed non-small cell lung cancer. It was with 32 V and 13 J primers that multiplex PCR amplified TCR beta CDR3. A single record per CDR3 protein comes from TCRdb applying MiXCR to the multiplex PCR reads. The profile covers some 10,000 distinct CDR3 sequences, with 27% appearing a single time and over 10% taken by the ten largest. V was shortened by 9 bases and J by 4 bases, with 18 bases between the two germline ends. The CDR3 has 14 amino acids. The germline CDR1 and CDR2 sequences are WNHNN and SYGVQD (reference sequence).

The sequencing input was lung tumor tissue. This sequence originates from a man aged 50 or older with non-small cell lung cancer. The V and J genes are TRBV10-1 and TRBJ1-2; unclear D gene. In DNA form, the CDR3 reads TGCGCCAGAACCATAGATTTGTTGGGCTATGGCTACACCTTC. Amino acids: CARTIDLLGYGYTF.